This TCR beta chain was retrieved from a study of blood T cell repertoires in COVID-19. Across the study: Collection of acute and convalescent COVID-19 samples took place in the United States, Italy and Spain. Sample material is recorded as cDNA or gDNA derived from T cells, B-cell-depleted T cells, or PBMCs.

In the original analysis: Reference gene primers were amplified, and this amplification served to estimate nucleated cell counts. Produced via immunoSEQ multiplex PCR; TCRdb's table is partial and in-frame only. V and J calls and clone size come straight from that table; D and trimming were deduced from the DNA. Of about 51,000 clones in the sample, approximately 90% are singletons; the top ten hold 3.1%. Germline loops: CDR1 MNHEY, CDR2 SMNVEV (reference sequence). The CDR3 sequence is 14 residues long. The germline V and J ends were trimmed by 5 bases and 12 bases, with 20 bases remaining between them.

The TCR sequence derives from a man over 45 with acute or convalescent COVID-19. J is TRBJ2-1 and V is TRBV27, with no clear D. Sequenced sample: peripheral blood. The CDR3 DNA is TGTGCCAGCAGTCAGTTACAGCAATCGAGTAGGCAGTTCTTC. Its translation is CASSQLQQSSRQFF.